One and the same sample provided the 18 T cell receptor beta chains below, sequenced in a study of siplizumab effects on memory and regulatory T cells. Repertoires were generated with immunoSEQ multiplex PCR, while TCRdb's copy carries only in-frame clones and drops some. The table includes about 52,000 clones, about 97% detected once. The specimen sequenced was naive CD4+ T cells sorted from blood. These TCRs come from a human donor in good health.

CDR3 DNA sequence: TGTGCCAGCAGTCCCTCCCATGGGCCATATCAGCCCCAGCATTTT. It encodes CASSPSHGPYQPQHF. The V gene is TRBV6-5, the J gene TRBJ1-5; D uncertain. Germline values: CDR1 MNHEY, CDR2 SVGAGI. The CDR3 is made up of 15 amino acids. V was pared by 5 bases and J by 5 bases, with 16 bases between.

This clone was detected once. The chain is built from TRBV28 and TRBJ1-2; 8 bases line up with TRBD1. The J segment lost 2 bases and the V segment lost 3 bases, leaving 5 bases of the junction unmatched. There are 15 residues in the CDR3. Germline V gene lookup returns CDR1 MDHEN and CDR2 SYDVKM. For the CDR3, the DNA is TGTGCCAGCAGTTTTCCTACAGGGGGGAACTATGGCTACACCTTC. Residues: CASSFPTGGNYGYTF.

The chain carries TRBV5-6 and TRBJ1-1; no clear D. The CDR3 is 15 residues long. Trimming pared 0 bases from V and 1 base from J, leaving 10 bases between. Germline-derived CDR1 and CDR2 are SGHDT and YYEEEE. The chain's CDR3 is CASSLVGRQNTEAFF. Written as DNA, the CDR3 is TGTGCCAGCAGCTTGGTCGGACGGCAGAACACTGAAGCTTTCTTT.

CDR3 residues: CASNPLAGGQGIQYF. CDR3 bases: TGTGCCAGTAATCCACTAGCGGGAGGGCAGGGCATTCAGTACTTC. V and J are TRBV19 and TRBJ2-4, with 13 bases matching TRBD2. This CDR3 has 15 amino acids. The J segment lost 9 bases and the V segment lost 7 bases, leaving 9 bases of the junction unmatched. Looked up from germline, CDR1 is LNHDA and CDR2 is SQIVND (reference sequence).

The chain links TRBV18 to TRBJ1-2; D unresolved. This CDR3 has 14 residues. Trimming removed 3 bases from V and 6 bases from J, with 14 bases in between. Per germline, CDR1 KGHSH and CDR2 LQKENI. CDR3 bases: TGTGCCAGCTCACCCCCCTCGGTGGTGCATGGCTACACCTTC. This sequence encodes CASSPPSVVHGYTF.

This sequence joins TRBV5-4 and TRBJ2-7, with no clear D. This CDR3 spans 12 amino acids. V lost 0 bases to trimming and J lost 5 bases, with 6 bases between them. The germline V gene has CDR1 SGHNT and CDR2 YYREEE (reference sequence). In DNA, the CDR3 is TGTGCCAGCAGCTTGGCAAGCCACGAGCAGTACTTC. Amino acids: CASSLASHEQYF. Based on the CDR3 plus reference TRBV5-4 and TRBJ2-7, the full variable domain is ETGVTQSPTHLIKTRGQQVTLRCSSQSGHNTVSWYQQALGQGPQFIFQYYREEENGRGNFPPRFSGLQFPNYSSELNVNALELDDSALYLCASSLASHEQYFGPGTRLTVT.

This chain links TRBV6-5 with TRBJ1-2; D not certain. CDR1 and CDR2 (germline): MNHEY, SVGAGI. Trimming shortened V by 0 bases and J by 8 bases, and 16 bases separated the two germline ends. The CDR3 totals 15 residues. In DNA, the CDR3 is TGTGCCAGCAGTTACTCTTCATCCTCGGCCGGCGGCTACACCTTC. Translation gives CASSYSSSSAGGYTF.

The chain combines TRBV29-1 with TRBJ1-1, with D uncertain. The CDR3 covers 12 residues. Trimming took 4 bases from V and 3 from J, leaving 9 bases between them. The germline V gene has CDR1 SQVTM and CDR2 ANQGSEA. The CDR3 nucleotides read TGCAGCGTTGGACACCCGGACACTGAAGCTTTCTTT. Encoded protein: CSVGHPDTEAFF.

The chain links TRBV9 to TRBJ1-3, with 7 bases lining up with TRBD1. CDR3 length equals 15 residues. Germline V gene sequence: CDR1 SGDLS, CDR2 YYNGEE. V lost 3 bases to trimming and J lost 0 bases; unmatched junction nucleotides: 3. The CDR3 spells CASSAQGSSGNTIYF. Written as DNA, the CDR3 is TGTGCCAGCAGCGCACAGGGGAGCTCTGGAAACACCATATATTTT. The whole variable domain, filled in from reference TRBV9 and TRBJ1-3, reads DSGVTQTPKHLITATGQRVTLRCSPRSGDLSVYWYQQSLDQGLQFLIQYYNGEERAKGNILERFSAQQFPDLHSELNLSSLELGDSALYFCASSAQGSSGNTIYFGEGSWLTVV.

Only one count was recorded for this clone. V and J are TRBV27 and TRBJ2-1, with 9 nucleotides matching TRBD1. The CDR3 covers 13 residues. Trimming cost V 10 bases and J 9 bases; bases outside gene matches: 10. CDR1 MNHEY and CDR2 SMNVEV come from the germline V gene (reference sequence). CDR3 in DNA: TGTGCCACTAGGACAGGGGCCCAATTTGAGCAGTTCTTC. Protein: CATRTGAQFEQFF.

The chain employs TRBV6-4 and TRBJ2-3, with D uncertain. Trimming cost V 5 bases and J 2 bases, with 14 bases left between them. The CDR3 has 15 amino acids. Germline loops: CDR1 MRHNA, CDR2 SNTAGT. The CDR3 DNA sequence: TGTGCCAGCAGTACCGACATGACCTCCACAGATACGCAGTATTTT. Translating gives CASSTDMTSTDTQYF.

The chain joins TRBV14 to TRBJ2-3; D might be TRBD2 (6 bases). The CDR3 is 17 amino acids. The germline V gene has CDR1 SGHDN and CDR2 FVKESK. The V end lost 0 bases, the J end lost 1 base, and 14 bases lay between the germline ends. The chain's CDR3 is CASSQDLGGLGTDTQYF. The CDR3, as DNA: TGTGCCAGCAGCCAAGATCTCGGGGGTCTCGGCACAGATACGCAGTATTTT.

The chain recombines TRBV7-8 with TRBJ1-1, with 10 positions matching TRBD1. CDR1 and CDR2 (germline): SGHVS, FQNEAQ. This CDR3 spans 14 amino acids. The junction had 3 bases not matched to a gene; V was cut back by 3 bases and J by 5 bases. The CDR3 DNA reads as TGTGCCAGCAGCTTGGACAGGGGGGGTACTGAAGCTTTCTTT. Translated, it gives CASSLDRGGTEAFF.

The chain combines TRBV9 with TRBJ1-5, with 8 bases aligning to TRBD1. The CDR3 is made up of 14 amino acids. V lost 0 bases, J lost 10 bases, and 6 bases stayed unmatched. Germline V CDR1 and CDR2: SGDLS, YYNGEE. CDR3 sequence (DNA): TGTGCCAGCAGCGTAGATGGACAGGGAGGCCCCCAGCATTTT. Translated: CASSVDGQGGPQHF.

The chain couples TRBV27 to TRBJ2-3; TRBD1 agrees at 8 bases. CDR1 MNHEY and CDR2 SMNVEV come from the germline V gene (reference sequence). This CDR3 comprises 16 residues. Germline trimming cut 1 base from V and 0 bases from J; bases unmatched to any gene: 3. CDR3 protein: CASSLLGTGSTDTQYF. The CDR3 DNA is TGTGCCAGCAGTTTATTAGGGACAGGTAGCACAGATACGCAGTATTTT.

J is TRBJ2-5 and V is TRBV5-1, with TRBD1 matching over 9 bases. V lost 4 bases and J lost 5; bases outside the gene matches: 6. The V gene's germline CDR1 is SGHRS and CDR2 YFSETQ. The CDR3 is made up of 14 amino acids. DNA of the CDR3: TGCGCCAGCAGCCTGGACAGGGGAGGGGAGACCCAGTACTTC. Protein product: CASSLDRGGETQYF.

The chain has TRBV6-6 and TRBJ1-5; D gene ambiguous. Germline V gene lookup returns CDR1 MNHNY and CDR2 SVGAGI (reference sequence). CDR3 length: 13 amino acids. The V end was cut by 8 bases, the J end by 0 bases, with 8 bases between. The CDR3 DNA reads as TGTGCCAGCGGGCCTTATAGCAATCAGCCCCAGCATTTT. Its protein is CASGPYSNQPQHF.

The chain couples TRBV6-6 to TRBJ2-1; possibly TRBD2 for D (5 bases). The germline CDR1 and CDR2 sequences are MNHNY and SVGAGI (reference sequence). This CDR3 spans 14 amino acids. The ends were cut back, 2 bases at V and 7 bases at J, with 12 bases in the middle. The CDR3 coding sequence is TGTGCCAGCAGTTACGAGGGTTCAAGGAATGAGCAGTTCTTC. Translated, it gives CASSYEGSRNEQFF.